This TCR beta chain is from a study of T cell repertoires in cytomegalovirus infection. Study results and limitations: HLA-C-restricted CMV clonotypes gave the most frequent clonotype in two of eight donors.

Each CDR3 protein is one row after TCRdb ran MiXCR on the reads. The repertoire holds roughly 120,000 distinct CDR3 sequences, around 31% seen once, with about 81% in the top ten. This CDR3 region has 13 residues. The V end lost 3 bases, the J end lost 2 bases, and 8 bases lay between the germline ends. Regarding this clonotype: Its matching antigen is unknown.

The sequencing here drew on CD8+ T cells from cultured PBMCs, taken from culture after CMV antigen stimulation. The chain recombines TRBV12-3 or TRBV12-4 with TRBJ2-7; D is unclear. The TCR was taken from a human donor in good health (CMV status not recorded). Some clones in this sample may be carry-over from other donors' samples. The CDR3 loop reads CASSFQPTYEQYF. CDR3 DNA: TGTGCCAGCAGTTTCCAGCCTACCTACGAGCAGTACTTC.